The 5 T cell receptor beta chains in this list originate from one sample, sequenced in a study of cytomegalovirus exposure and HLA in healthy donors (TCRdb year 2017). The method was the immunoSEQ multiplex PCR assay. A mixture of 60 forward primers for TCR Vbeta segments and 13 reverse primers for TCR Jbeta segments was used in the multiplex PCR. This is the immuneACCESS table as TCRdb keeps it, with only in-frame sequences that have V and J called. A part of the clones is gone; compared with another copy, unresolved V genes explain less than half, and the rest is unexplained. The sample table records 59,000 or so clones; roughly 77% of these occur just once. 6.8% of the sample lies in the top ten. Sequencing used PBMCs. The receptors originated from a man aged 25-40 years in good health and CMV-seropositive.

The rearrangement uses TRBV5-1 and TRBJ1-4; 7 bases fit TRBD1. J lost 0 bases, V lost 2 bases, and 13 bases had no gene match. The CDR3 spans 19 residues. CDR1 is SGHRS and CDR2 is YFSETQ in the germline V gene. CDR3: CASSLRTGLGSPTNEKLFF. The CDR3 region has the DNA TGCGCCAGCAGCTTAAGGACAGGTCTCGGGTCCCCAACTAATGAAAAACTGTTTTTT.

V gene TRBV7-9 combines with J gene TRBJ1-1, with D perhaps TRBD1 (5 bases). The CDR3 has 13 residues. Germline V gene lookup returns CDR1 SEHNR and CDR2 FQNEAQ (reference sequence). With 6 bases removed from V and 5 bases from J, the gap between germline ends came to 13 bases. The CDR3 DNA reads TGTGCCAGCAGTCAGGGTGCTTGGACTGAAGCTTTCTTT. Amino acids: CASSQGAWTEAFF.

The chain has TRBV25-1 and TRBJ2-2; 11 bases agree with TRBD2. The germline V gene encodes CDR1 MGHDK and CDR2 SYGVNS. Trimming cost V 5 bases and J 0 bases; bases outside gene matches: 2. CDR3 length: 16 amino acids. CDR3 sequence reads: CASSPLAGANTGELFF. The CDR3 nucleotides read TGTGCCAGCAGTCCACTAGCGGGGGCGAACACCGGGGAGCTGTTTTTT.

This clone was found once. The genes are TRBV19 and TRBJ2-5, with 7 positions matching TRBD2. The CDR3 totals 14 residues. CDR1 and CDR2 (germline): LNHDA, SQIVND (reference sequence). Trimming removed 3 bases from V and 7 bases from J; junction bases left unmatched: 8. The CDR3 reads CASSIQGGMGTQYF. DNA for the CDR3: TGTGCCAGTAGTATTCAGGGAGGGATGGGGACCCAGTACTTC.

The chain couples TRBV5-5 to TRBJ2-3; tentatively, D is TRBD2 (8 bases). CDR1 is SGHKS, CDR2 YYEKEE, per germline (reference sequence). This CDR3 is 16 amino acids long. V lost 3 bases to trimming and J lost 4 bases, with 18 bases between them. The DNA for the CDR3 is TGTGCCAGCAGCTGGACTAGCAGGGGGAGGGCAGATACGCAGTATTTT. Protein product: CASSWTSRGRADTQYF.